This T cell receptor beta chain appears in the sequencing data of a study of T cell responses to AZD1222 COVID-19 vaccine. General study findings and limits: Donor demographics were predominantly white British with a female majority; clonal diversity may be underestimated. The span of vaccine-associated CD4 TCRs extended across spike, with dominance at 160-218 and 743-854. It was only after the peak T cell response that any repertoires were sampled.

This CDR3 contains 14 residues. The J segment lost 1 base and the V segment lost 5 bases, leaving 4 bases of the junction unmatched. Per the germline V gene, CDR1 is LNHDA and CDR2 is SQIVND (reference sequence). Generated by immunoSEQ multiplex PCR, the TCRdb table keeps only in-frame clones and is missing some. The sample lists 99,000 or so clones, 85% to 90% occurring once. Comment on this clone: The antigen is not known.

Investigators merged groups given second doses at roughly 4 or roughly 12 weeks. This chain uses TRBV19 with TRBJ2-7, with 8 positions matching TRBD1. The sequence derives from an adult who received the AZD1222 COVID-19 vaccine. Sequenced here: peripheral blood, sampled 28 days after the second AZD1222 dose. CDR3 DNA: TGTGCCAGTAGTTCACAGGGGGGTTCCTACGAGCAGTACTTC. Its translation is CASSSQGGSYEQYF.